These 12 T cell receptor beta chains were all obtained from the same sample, sequenced in a study of siplizumab effects on memory and regulatory T cells. Assay: immunoSEQ multiplex PCR; the TCRdb copy retains only in-frame clones and omits some. The sample records some 100,000 clones, just over 90% being singletons. The source material was non-Treg CD4+ T cells sorted from blood. The receptor source for this set is a human donor in good health.

J is TRBJ2-4 and V is TRBV5-4; 9 bases fit TRBD2. The junction had 8 bases not matched to a gene; V was cut back by 3 bases and J by 7 bases. Germline values: CDR1 SGHNT, CDR2 YYREEE (reference sequence). The CDR3 runs 15 residues. Here the CDR3 reads CASSSGGGARNIQYF. The CDR3 DNA reads as TGTGCCAGCAGCTCCGGCGGGGGGGCCCGGAACATTCAGTACTTC. Full variable domain (remainder filled in from reference TRBV5-4 and TRBJ2-4): ETGVTQSPTHLIKTRGQQVTLRCSSQSGHNTVSWYQQALGQGPQFIFQYYREEENGRGNFPPRFSGLQFPNYSSELNVNALELDDSALYLCASSSGGGARNIQYFGAGTRLSVL.

V usage is TRBV28 and J usage is TRBJ2-1, with unresolved D. The germline V gene has CDR1 MDHEN and CDR2 SYDVKM. The CDR3 is 14 residues long. The ends were cut back, 6 bases at V and 6 bases at J, with 15 bases in the middle. CDR3 DNA: TGTGCCAGCAGCCTCACCCACCCAAGCAATGAGCAGTTCTTC. Amino acid sequence: CASSLTHPSNEQFF. Combining the CDR3 with reference TRBV28 and TRBJ2-1 gives the whole variable domain DVKVTQSSRYLVKRTGEKVFLECVQDMDHENMFWYRQDPGLGLRLIYFSYDVKMKEKGDIPEGYSVSREKKERFSLILESASTNQTSMYLCASSLTHPSNEQFFGPGTRLTVL.

The chain links TRBV7-9 to TRBJ1-5; D remains ambiguous. V lost 4 bases, J lost 1 base, and 8 bases lay in between. CDR3 size: 14 residues. CDR1 and CDR2 from the germline V gene are SEHNR and FQNEAQ (reference sequence). In DNA form, the CDR3 reads TGTGCCAGCAGCTCCGGACGGAGCAATCAGCCCCAGCATTTT. This translates into CASSSGRSNQPQHF.

The V and J genes are TRBV15 and TRBJ1-5; D is ambiguous. The V gene's germline CDR1 is LNHNV and CDR2 YYDKDF (reference sequence). This CDR3 is 15 amino acids long. Between the trimmed V and J ends, which lost 0 bases and 3 bases, there was a span of 9 bases. Here the CDR3 reads CATSREAGFNQPQHF. CDR3 DNA: TGTGCCACCAGCAGAGAAGCGGGGTTCAATCAGCCCCAGCATTTT.

This sequence joins TRBV6-5 and TRBJ1-1, with D possibly TRBD1 on 6 matching bases. Germline lookup yields CDR1 MNHEY and CDR2 SVGAGI. The V end lost 2 bases, the J end lost 8 bases, and 9 bases lay between the germline ends. This CDR3 region has 12 residues. The CDR3 region is CASSYRGEEAFF. CDR3 coding DNA: TGTGCCAGCAGTTACAGGGGGGAGGAAGCTTTCTTT.

The rearrangement joins TRBV27 to TRBJ2-5; TRBD1 or TRBD2 may be the D gene (6 bases each). The V gene's germline CDR1 is MNHEY and CDR2 SMNVEV (reference sequence). This CDR3 comprises 13 residues. The V gene lost 3 bases and the J gene lost 4 bases, with 9 bases spanning the gap. This CDR3 reads CASSFGGRETQYF. CDR3 bases: TGTGCCAGCAGTTTTGGGGGGCGAGAGACCCAGTACTTC.

As DNA, the CDR3 is TGTGCCAGCAACGGGGGGGGTATCAGCCTGGCCTACAATGAGCAGTTCTTC. This translates into CASNGGGISLAYNEQFF. The chain uses TRBV5-4 and TRBJ2-1, with 8 positions matching TRBD2. Trimming took 6 bases from V and 2 from J; bases not matched to a gene: 13. Germline V gene data show CDR1 as SGHNT and CDR2 as YYREEE (reference sequence). The CDR3 is 17 amino acids. Using reference TRBV5-4 and TRBJ2-1 for the parts outside the CDR3, the full variable domain is ETGVTQSPTHLIKTRGQQVTLRCSSQSGHNTVSWYQQALGQGPQFIFQYYREEENGRGNFPPRFSGLQFPNYSSELNVNALELDDSALYLCASNGGGISLAYNEQFFGPGTRLTVL.

The CDR3 DNA reads as TGTGCCAGCAGCCCCGGCTCTGGGCCCTACAATGAGCAGTTCTTC. Residues: CASSPGSGPYNEQFF. The rearrangement uses TRBV7-6 and TRBJ2-1; D is undetermined. V was clipped by 5 bases and J by 2 bases, with 13 bases between them. CDR1 is SGHVS and CDR2 is FNYEAQ in the germline V gene. The CDR3 sequence is 15 residues long.

This chain uses TRBV29-1 with TRBJ2-6, with D perhaps TRBD2 (5 bases). Trimming took 6 bases from V and 0 from J, leaving 9 bases between them. The CDR3 extends over 14 amino acids. The germline CDR1 and CDR2 sequences are SQVTM and ANQGSEA. The CDR3 is CSVEDFSGANVLTF. The CDR3 nucleotides are TGCAGCGTAGAGGACTTCTCTGGGGCCAACGTCCTGACTTTC.

CDR3: CASSWAGAGGGTDTQYF. The CDR3 DNA follows: TGTGCCAGCAGCTGGGCCGGGGCTGGGGGAGGCACAGATACGCAGTATTTT. V is TRBV5-5 and J is TRBJ2-3, with D perhaps being TRBD1 or TRBD2 (5 bases each). The ends were cut back, 3 bases at V and 1 base at J, with 18 bases in the middle. Germline assignment: CDR1 SGHKS and CDR2 YYEKEE (reference sequence). CDR3 size: 17 residues.

This clone has a single count. The V gene is TRBV2, the J gene TRBJ2-7; D might be TRBD2 (6 bases). Germline V lookup: CDR1 SNHLY, CDR2 FYNNEI. This CDR3 region has 14 residues. Between the trimmed V and J ends, which lost 5 bases and 1 base, there was a span of 12 bases. In nucleotides, the CDR3 is TGTGCCAGCAGTAACCGGGACTCATCCTACGAGCAGTACTTC. It yields the protein CASSNRDSSYEQYF.

This chain links TRBV2 with TRBJ1-1, with D hard to call. Germline CDR1 and CDR2: SNHLY and FYNNEI. The V end lost 6 bases, the J end lost 3 bases, and 17 bases lay between the germline ends. This CDR3 contains 15 residues. CDR3 region: CASSPIGQTYTEAFF. In DNA form, the CDR3 reads TGTGCCAGCAGCCCCATAGGGCAGACTTACACTGAAGCTTTCTTT. The full variable domain, rest sourced from reference TRBV2 and TRBJ1-1, is EPEVTQTPSHQVTQMGQEVILRCVPISNHLYFYWYRQILGQKVEFLVSFYNNEISEKSEIFDDQFSVERPDGSNFTLKIRSTKLEDSAMYFCASSPIGQTYTEAFFGQGTRLTVV.